What follows describes a single TCR beta chain. Random hexamers were used to reverse transcribe roughly 0.5 to 1 ug of RNA. TCRdb called the immunoSEQ multiplex PCR reads again in MiXCR, with one record for every CDR3 protein. Here the sample spans over 140,000 distinct CDR3 sequences, 95% being singletons. The sample belongs to a study of CD8 T cells in Susac syndrome. Negative isolation yielded the CD8+ and CD4+ T cells, while FACS enriched the TEMRA cells. Germline-derived CDR1 and CDR2 are KGHSH and LQKENI. J gave up 0 bases and V 3 bases, and 4 bases lay outside the gene matches. The CDR3 is 17 residues long.

Sequencing was carried out using CD4+ T cells from PBMCs. The receptor was isolated from a human donor with Susac syndrome. The rearrangement links TRBV18 to TRBJ2-3, with 12 bases fitting TRBD2. CDR3 in DNA: TGTGCCAGCTCACCTAATCTAGCGGGAGGGAGCACAGATACGCAGTATTTT. It translates to CASSPNLAGGSTDTQYF.